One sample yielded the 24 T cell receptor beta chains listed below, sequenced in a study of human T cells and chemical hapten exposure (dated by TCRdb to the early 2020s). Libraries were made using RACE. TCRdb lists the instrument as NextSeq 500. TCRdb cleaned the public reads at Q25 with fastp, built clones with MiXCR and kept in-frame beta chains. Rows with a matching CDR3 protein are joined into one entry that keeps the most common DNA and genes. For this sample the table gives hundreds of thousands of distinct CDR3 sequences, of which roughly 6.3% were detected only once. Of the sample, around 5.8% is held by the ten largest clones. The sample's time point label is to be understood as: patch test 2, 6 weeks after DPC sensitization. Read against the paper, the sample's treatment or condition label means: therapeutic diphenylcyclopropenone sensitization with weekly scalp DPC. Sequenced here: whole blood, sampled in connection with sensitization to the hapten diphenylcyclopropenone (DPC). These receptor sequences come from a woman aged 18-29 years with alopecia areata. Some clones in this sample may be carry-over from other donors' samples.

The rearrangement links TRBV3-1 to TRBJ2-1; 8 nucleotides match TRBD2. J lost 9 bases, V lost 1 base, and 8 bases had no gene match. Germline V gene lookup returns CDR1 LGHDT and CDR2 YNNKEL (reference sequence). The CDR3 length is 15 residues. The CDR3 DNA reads TGTGCCAGCAGCCAAGTTAGCGGGGCGCTGGGTGAGCAGTTCTTC. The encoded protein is CASSQVSGALGEQFF.

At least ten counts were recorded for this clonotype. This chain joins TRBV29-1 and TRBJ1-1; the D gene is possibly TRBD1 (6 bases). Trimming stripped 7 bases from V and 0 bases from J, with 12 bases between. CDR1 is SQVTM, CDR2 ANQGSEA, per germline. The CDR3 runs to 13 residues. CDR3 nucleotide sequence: TGCAGCGCCTGGGGGCAGCTGAACACTGAAGCTTTCTTT. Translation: CSAWGQLNTEAFF.

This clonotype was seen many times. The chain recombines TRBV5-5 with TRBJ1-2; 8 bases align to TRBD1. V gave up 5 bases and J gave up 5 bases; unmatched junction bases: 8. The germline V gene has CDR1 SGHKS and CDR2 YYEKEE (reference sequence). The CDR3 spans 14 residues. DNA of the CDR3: TGTGCCAGCAGGCCCACAGGGGGACCGTATGGCTACACCTTC. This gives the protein CASRPTGGPYGYTF.

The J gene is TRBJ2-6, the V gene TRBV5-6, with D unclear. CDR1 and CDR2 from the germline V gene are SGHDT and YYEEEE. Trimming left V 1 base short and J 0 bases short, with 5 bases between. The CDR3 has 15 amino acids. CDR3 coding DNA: TGTGCCAGCAGCTTGCCTGACTCTGGGGCCAACGTCCTGACTTTC. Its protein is CASSLPDSGANVLTF.

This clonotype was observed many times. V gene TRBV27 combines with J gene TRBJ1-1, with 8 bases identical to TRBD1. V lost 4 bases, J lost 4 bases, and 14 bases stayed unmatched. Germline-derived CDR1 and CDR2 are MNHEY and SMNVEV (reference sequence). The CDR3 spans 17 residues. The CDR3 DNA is TGTGCCAGCAGTTCCGGGACAGGATCTCCGGTTGGCACTGAAGCTTTCTTT. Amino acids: CASSSGTGSPVGTEAFF.

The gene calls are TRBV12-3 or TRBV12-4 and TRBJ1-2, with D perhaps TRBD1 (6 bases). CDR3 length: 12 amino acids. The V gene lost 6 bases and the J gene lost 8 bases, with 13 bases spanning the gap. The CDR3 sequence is CASRPGAEGYTF. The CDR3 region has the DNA TGTGCCAGCAGACCAGGGGCGGAGGGCTACACCTTC.

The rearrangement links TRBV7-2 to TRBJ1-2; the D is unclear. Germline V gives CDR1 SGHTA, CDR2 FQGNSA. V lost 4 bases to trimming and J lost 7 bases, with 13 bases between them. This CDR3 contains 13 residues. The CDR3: CASSSRNSLGYTF. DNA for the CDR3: TGTGCCAGCAGCTCTAGAAACTCCCTTGGCTACACCTTC.

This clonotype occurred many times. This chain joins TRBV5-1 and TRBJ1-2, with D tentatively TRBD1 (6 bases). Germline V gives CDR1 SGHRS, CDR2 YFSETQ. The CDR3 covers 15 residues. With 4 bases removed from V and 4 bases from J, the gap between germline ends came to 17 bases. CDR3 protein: CASSHSRDTSYGYTF. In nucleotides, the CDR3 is TGCGCCAGCAGCCACTCCCGGGACACTTCCTATGGCTACACCTTC.

The CDR3 nucleotides are TGCAGTGCTAGGCTAGGATCCTACGAGCAGTACTTC. It is translated as CSARLGSYEQYF. The rearrangement uses TRBV20-1 and TRBJ2-7, with D hard to call. The CDR3 has 12 amino acids. Germline V CDR1 and CDR2: DFQATT, SNEGSKA (reference sequence). V lost 3 bases to trimming and J lost 1 base, with 7 bases between them.

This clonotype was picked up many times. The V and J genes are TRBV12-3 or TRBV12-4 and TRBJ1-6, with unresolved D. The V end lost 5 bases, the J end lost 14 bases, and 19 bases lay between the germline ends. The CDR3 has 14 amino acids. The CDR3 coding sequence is TGTGCCAGCAGTCCTATCAATGCGGGTAGGGCCCTCCACTTT. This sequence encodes CASSPINAGRALHF.

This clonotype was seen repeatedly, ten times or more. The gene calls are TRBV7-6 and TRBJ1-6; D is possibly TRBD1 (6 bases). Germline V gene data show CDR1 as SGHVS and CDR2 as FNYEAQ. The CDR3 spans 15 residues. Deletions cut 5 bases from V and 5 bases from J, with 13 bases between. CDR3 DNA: TGTGCCAGCAGCCTTAGGACAGTCGATAATTCACCCCTCCACTTT. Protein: CASSLRTVDNSPLHF.

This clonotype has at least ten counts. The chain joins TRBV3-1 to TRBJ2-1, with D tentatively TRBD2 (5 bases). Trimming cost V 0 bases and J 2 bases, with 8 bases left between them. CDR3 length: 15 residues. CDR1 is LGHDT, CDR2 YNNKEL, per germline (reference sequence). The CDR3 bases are TGTGCCAGCAGCCAAGATCGGAGGCCCTACAATGAGCAGTTCTTC. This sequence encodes CASSQDRRPYNEQFF.

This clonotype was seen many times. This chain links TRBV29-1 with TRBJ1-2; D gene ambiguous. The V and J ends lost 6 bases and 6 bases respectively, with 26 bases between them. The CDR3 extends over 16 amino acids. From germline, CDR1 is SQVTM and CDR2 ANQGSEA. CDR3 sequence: CSVLRSPVTPSDGYTF. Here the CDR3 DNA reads TGCAGCGTCCTTAGATCGCCCGTGACCCCCTCGGATGGCTACACCTTC.

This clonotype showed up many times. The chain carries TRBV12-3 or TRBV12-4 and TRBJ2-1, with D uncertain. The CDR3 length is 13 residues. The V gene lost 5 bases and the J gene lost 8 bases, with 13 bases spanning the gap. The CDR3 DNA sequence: TGTGCCAGCAGTCCCACGGCCACAGATGAGCAGTTCTTC. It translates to CASSPTATDEQFF.

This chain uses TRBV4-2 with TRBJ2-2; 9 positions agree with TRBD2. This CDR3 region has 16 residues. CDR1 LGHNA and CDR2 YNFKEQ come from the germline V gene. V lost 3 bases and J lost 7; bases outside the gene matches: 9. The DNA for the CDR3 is TGTGCCAGCAGCCACAAGCTAGCGGGATTGGGCGGGGAGCTGTTTTTT. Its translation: CASSHKLAGLGGELFF.

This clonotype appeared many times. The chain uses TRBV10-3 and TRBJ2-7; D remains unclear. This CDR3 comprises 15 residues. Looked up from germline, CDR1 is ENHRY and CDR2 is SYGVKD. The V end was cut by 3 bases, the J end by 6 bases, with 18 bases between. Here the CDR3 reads CAISDLAAVSVEQYF. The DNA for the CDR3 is TGTGCCATCAGTGATTTGGCGGCAGTCTCTGTCGAGCAGTACTTC.

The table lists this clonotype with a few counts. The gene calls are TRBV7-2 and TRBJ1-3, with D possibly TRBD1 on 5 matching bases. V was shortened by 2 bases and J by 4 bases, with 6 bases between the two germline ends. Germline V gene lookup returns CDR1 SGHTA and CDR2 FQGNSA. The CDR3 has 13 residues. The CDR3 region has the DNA TGTGCCAGCAGCTTAAACAGGGGAAACACCATATATTTT. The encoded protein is CASSLNRGNTIYF.

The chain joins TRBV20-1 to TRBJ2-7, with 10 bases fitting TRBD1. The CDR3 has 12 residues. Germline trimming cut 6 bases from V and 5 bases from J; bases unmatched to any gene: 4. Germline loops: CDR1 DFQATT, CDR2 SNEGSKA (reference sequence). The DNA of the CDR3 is TGCAGTGCATCCGGGACAGGGGACGAGCAGTACTTC. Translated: CSASGTGDEQYF.

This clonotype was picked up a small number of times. CDR3 nucleotide sequence: TGTGCCAGCAGTGCTTTTGGGCGAAACATTCAGTACTTC. This gives the protein CASSAFGRNIQYF. V is TRBV25-1 and J is TRBJ2-4; D is ambiguous. V was trimmed by 4 bases and J by 6 bases, leaving 10 bases between them. The CDR3 is made up of 13 amino acids. Looked up from germline, CDR1 is MGHDK and CDR2 is SYGVNS.

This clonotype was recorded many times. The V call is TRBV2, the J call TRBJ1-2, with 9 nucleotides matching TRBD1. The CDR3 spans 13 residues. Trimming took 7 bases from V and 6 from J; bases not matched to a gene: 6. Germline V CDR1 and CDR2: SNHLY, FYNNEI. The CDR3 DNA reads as TGTGCCAGCAAAGGATGGACAGGGGATGGCTACACCTTC. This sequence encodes CASKGWTGDGYTF.

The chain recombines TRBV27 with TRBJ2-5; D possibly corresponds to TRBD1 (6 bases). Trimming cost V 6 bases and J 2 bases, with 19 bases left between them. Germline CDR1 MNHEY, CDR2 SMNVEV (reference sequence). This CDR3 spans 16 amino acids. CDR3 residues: CASSSSSDRLQETQYF. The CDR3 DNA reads TGTGCCAGCAGCTCCTCCTCGGACAGACTACAAGAGACCCAGTACTTC.

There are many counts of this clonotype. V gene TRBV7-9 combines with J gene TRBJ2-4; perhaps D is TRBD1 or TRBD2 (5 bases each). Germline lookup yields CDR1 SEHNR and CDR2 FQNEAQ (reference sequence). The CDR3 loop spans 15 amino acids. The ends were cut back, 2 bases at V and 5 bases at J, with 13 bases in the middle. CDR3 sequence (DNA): TGTGCCAGCAGCTTATGGGAGACAGCGCAAAACATTCAGTACTTC. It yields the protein CASSLWETAQNIQYF.

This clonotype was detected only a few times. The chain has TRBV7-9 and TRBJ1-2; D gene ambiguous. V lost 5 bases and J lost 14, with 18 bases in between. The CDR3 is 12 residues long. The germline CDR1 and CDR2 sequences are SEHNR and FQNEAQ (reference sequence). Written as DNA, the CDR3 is TGTGCCAGCAGCCCTAATCTCTTTAGCGTAACCTTC. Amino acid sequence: CASSPNLFSVTF.

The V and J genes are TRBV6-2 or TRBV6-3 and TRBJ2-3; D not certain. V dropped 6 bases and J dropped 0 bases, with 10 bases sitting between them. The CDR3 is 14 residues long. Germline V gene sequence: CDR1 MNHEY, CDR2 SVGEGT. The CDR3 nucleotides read TGTGCCAGCAGACGCGCTAGGAGCACAGATACGCAGTATTTT. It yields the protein CASRRARSTDTQYF.